The sample holds a few counts of the clone carrying this TCR beta chain. The antigen remains undetermined. With a J-beta primer mix and a sample-barcoded 5' primer, a second PCR ran about 7 to 12 cycles. Every sample gave at least 2.5 million paired-end reads containing CDR3. TCRdb passed the 5' RACE reads through MiXCR, listing each CDR3 protein once. Of around 1,800,000 distinct CDR3 sequences listed, about two fifths are singletons. CDR3 length: 14 residues. CDR1 and CDR2 (germline): LNHNV, YYDKDF (reference sequence). Unmatched junction bases numbered 7, after V lost 2 bases and J lost 7 bases. This specimen comes from a study of blood T cells in healthy people across ages. At the level of the study: Roughly one uniquely barcoded beta molecule per two T cells was captured.

Overall study findings and caveats: Age brought a roughly linear fall in TCR beta diversity measured per million T cells. Considered underestimates were the diversity estimates obtained from one million T cells.

V usage is TRBV15 and J usage is TRBJ2-7, with 8 bases lining up with TRBD1. The sequence was obtained from a human donor in good health. The specimen was blood. CDR3 protein: CATSRRLDRVEQYF. The CDR3 DNA sequence: TGTGCCACCAGCAGAAGACTGGACAGGGTGGAGCAGTACTTC. Together with reference TRBV15 and TRBJ2-7, the CDR3 gives the full variable domain: DAMVIQNPRYQVTQFGKPVTLSCSQTLNHNVMYWYQQKSSQAPKLLFHYYDKDFNNEADTPDNFQSRRPNTSFCFLDIRSPGLGDTAMYLCATSRRLDRVEQYFGPGTRLTVT.